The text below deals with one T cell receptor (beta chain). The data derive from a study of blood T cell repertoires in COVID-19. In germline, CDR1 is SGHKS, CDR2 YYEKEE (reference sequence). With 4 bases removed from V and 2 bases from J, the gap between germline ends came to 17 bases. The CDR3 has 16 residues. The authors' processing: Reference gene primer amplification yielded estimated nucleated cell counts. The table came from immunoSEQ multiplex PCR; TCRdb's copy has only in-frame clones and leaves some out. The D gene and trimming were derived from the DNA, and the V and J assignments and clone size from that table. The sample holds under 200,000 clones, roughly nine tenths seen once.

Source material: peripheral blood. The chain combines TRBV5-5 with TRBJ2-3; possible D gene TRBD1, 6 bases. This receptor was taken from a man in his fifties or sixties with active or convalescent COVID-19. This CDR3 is CASSEWTNRATDTQYF. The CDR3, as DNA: TGTGCCAGCAGCGAATGGACCAACAGGGCCACAGATACGCAGTATTTT. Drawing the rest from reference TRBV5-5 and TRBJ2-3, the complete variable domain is DAGVTQSPTHLIKTRGQQVTLRCSPISGHKSVSWYQQVLGQGPQFIFQYYEKEERGRGNFPDRFSARQFPNYSSELNVNALLLGDSALYLCASSEWTNRATDTQYFGPGTRLTVL.